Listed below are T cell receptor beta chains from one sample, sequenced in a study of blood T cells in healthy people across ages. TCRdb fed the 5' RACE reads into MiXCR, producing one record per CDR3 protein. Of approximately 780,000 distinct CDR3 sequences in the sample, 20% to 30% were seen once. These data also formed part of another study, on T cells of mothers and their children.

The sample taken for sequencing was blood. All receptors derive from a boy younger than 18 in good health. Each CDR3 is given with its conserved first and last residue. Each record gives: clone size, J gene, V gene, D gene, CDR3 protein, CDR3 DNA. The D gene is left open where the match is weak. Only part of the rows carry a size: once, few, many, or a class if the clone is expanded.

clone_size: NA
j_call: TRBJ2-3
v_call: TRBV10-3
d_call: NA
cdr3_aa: CAIIADTVLGTDTQYF
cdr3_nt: TGTGCCATCATTGCTGACACAGTGCTCGGCACAGATACGCAGTATTTT

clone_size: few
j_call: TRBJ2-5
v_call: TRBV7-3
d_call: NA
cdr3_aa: CASSWGHQETQYF
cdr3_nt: TGTGCCAGCAGCTGGGGACACCAAGAGACCCAGTACTTC

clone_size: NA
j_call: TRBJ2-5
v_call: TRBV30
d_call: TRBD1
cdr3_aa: CAWWRTGGFQETQYF
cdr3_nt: TGTGCCTGGTGGCGGACAGGGGGCTTCCAAGAGACCCAGTACTTC

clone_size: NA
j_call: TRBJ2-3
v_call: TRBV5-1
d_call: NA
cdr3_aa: CASRRPGLPSYF
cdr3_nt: TGCGCCAGCAGGCGACCGGGACTGCCCTCGTATTTT

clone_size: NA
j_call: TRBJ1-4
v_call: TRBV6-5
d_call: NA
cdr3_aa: CASSYSSRIRGEKLFF
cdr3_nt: TGTGCCAGCAGTTACTCGAGTAGGATACGTGGGGAAAAACTGTTTTTT

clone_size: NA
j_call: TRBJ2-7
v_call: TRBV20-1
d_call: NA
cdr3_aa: CSARQGFHEQYF
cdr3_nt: TGCAGTGCTAGACAGGGGTTCCACGAGCAGTACTTC

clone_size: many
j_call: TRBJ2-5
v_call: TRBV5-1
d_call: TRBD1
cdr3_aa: CASSSGQPQETQYF
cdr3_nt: TGCGCCAGCAGCTCGGGACAGCCCCAAGAGACCCAGTACTTC

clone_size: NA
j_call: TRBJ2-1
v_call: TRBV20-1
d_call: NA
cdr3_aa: CSASDRNDEQFF
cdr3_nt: TGCAGTGCTAGTGACAGGAACGATGAGCAGTTCTTC

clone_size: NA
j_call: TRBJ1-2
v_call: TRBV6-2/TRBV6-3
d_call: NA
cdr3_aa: CASTLGDYGYTF
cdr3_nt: TGTGCCAGCACTCTTGGCGACTATGGCTACACCTTC

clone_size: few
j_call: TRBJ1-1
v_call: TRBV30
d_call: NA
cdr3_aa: CAWSVRMNTEAFF
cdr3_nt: TGTGCCTGGAGTGTACGCATGAACACTGAAGCTTTCTTT

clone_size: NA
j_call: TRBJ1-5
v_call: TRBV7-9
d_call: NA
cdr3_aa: CASSLRDGSLNQPQHF
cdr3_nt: TGTGCCAGCAGCTTAAGAGACGGGAGTCTGAATCAGCCCCAGCATTTT

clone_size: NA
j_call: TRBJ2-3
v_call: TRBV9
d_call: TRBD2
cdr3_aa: CASSVRLAGTTDTQYF
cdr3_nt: TGTGCCAGCAGCGTAAGGCTAGCGGGGACCACAGATACGCAGTATTTT

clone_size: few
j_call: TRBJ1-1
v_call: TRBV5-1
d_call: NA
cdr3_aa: CASSFSGATEAFF
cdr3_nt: TGCGCCAGCAGCTTCTCCGGGGCCACTGAAGCTTTCTTT

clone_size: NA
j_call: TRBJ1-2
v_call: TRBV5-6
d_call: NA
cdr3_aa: CASRPLSGPWSGYTF
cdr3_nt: TGTGCCAGCAGGCCGCTTAGTGGACCGTGGTCAGGCTACACCTTC

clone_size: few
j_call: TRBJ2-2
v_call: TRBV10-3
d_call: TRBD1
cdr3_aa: CAISSVPGQGEAGELFF
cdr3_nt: TGTGCCATCAGTTCAGTCCCGGGACAGGGGGAGGCCGGGGAGCTGTTTTTT

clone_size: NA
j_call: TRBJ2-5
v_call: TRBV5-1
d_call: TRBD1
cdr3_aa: CASSSGDDRGPTPQYF
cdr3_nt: TGCGCCAGCAGCTCGGGGGACGACAGGGGGCCAACTCCCCAGTACTTC

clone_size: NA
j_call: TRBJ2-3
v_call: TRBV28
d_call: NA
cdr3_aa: CASSYWTGGSTDTQYF
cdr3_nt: TGTGCCAGCAGTTACTGGACTGGCGGGAGCACAGATACGCAGTATTTT

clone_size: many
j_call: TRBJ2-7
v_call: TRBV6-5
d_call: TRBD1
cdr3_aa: CASSRDRDYEQYF
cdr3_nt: TGTGCCAGCTCCCGGGACAGGGACTACGAGCAGTACTTC

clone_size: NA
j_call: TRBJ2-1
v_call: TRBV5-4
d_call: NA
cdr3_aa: CASSSDGGQRGYNEQFF
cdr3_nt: TGTGCCAGCAGCTCCGATGGGGGCCAGCGGGGTTACAATGAGCAGTTCTTC

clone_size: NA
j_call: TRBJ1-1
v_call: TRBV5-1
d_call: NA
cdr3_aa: CASSLRTGQENTEAFF
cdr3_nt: TGCGCCAGCAGCTTGCGTACGGGACAAGAGAACACTGAAGCTTTCTTT

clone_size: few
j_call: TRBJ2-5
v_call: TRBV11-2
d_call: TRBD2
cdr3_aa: CASSSGGSGETQYF
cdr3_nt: TGTGCCAGCAGCTCGGGGGGGTCGGGAGAGACCCAGTACTTC

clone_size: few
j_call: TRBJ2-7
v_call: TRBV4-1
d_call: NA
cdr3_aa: CASSQVTGEQYF
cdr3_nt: TGCGCCAGCAGCCAAGTCACGGGCGAGCAGTACTTC

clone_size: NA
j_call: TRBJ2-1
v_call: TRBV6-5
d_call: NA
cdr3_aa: CASSRTASYNEQFF
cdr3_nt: TGTGCCAGCAGCCGGACAGCAAGTTACAATGAGCAGTTCTTC

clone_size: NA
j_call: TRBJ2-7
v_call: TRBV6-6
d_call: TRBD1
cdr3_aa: CASSGQIDYEQYF
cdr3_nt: TGTGCCAGCTCGGGACAGATAGACTACGAGCAGTACTTC

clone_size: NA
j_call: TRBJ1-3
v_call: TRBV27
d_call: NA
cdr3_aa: CASSPGVGNTIYF
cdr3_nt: TGTGCCAGCAGCCCGGGGGTTGGAAACACCATATATTTT

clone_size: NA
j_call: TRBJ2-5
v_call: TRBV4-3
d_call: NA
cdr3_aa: CASSQDRSSRQETQYF
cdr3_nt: TGCGCCAGCAGCCAAGATCGCTCTAGTCGACAAGAGACCCAGTACTTC

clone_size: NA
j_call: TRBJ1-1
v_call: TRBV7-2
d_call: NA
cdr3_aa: CASSSGSGGRNTEAFF
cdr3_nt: TGTGCCAGCAGCTCTGGCTCTGGGGGGCGGAACACTGAAGCTTTCTTT

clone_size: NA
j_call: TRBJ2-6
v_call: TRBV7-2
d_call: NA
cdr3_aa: CASSLSESGANVLTF
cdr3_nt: TGTGCCAGCAGCCTTAGCGAGTCTGGGGCCAACGTCCTGACTTTC

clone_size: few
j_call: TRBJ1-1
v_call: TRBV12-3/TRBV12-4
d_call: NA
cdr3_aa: CASSPGRHNTEAFF
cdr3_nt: TGTGCCAGCAGTCCCGGTCGGCACAACACTGAAGCTTTCTTT

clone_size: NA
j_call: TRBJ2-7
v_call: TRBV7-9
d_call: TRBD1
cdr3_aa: CASSTRDRLNEQYF
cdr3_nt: TGTGCCAGCAGCACCCGGGACAGACTTAACGAGCAGTACTTC

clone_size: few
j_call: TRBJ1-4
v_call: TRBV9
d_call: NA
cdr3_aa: CASSPGEAQPNEKLFF
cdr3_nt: TGTGCCAGCAGCCCTGGGGAGGCGCAGCCAAATGAAAAACTGTTTTTT

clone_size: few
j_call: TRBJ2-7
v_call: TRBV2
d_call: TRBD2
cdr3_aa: CASIAGPSGYEQYF
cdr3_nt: TGTGCCAGCATAGCGGGGCCATCGGGCTACGAGCAGTACTTC

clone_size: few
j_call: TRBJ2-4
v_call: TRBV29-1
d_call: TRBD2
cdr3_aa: CSAGTSGAGGQNIQYF
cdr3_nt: TGCAGCGCCGGGACTAGCGGGGCGGGGGGGCAAAACATTCAGTACTTC

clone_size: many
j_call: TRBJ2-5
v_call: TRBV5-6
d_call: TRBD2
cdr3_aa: CASSLGAGGETQYF
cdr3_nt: TGTGCCAGCAGCTTAGGAGCGGGGGGAGAGACCCAGTACTTC

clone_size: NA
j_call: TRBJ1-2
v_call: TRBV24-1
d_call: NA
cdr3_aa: CATSDSDRVYGYTF
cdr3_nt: TGTGCCACCAGTGATTCGGACCGAGTCTATGGCTACACCTTC

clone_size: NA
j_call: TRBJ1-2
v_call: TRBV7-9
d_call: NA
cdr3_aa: CASSLYLGAEGYTF
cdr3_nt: TGTGCCAGCAGCTTATACTTGGGGGCTGAAGGCTACACCTTC

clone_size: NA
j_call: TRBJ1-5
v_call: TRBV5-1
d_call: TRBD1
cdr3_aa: CASSLGTGIPSNQPQHF
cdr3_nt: TGCGCCAGCAGCTTGGGGACAGGGATCCCTAGCAATCAGCCCCAGCATTTT

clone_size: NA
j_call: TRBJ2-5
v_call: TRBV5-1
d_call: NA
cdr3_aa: CASSWGVEETQYF
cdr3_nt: TGCGCCAGCAGCTGGGGGGTTGAAGAGACCCAGTACTTC